The 20 T cell receptor beta chains presented below share a single source sample, sequenced in a study of immune evolution from preneoplasia to lung adenocarcinoma. Sequencing used immunoSEQ multiplex PCR; TCRdb keeps in-frame clones, though not all of them. The sample yields more than 4,000 clones, 88% seen once. The sample consisted of FFPE atypical adenomatous hyperplasia tissue from the lung. Subset: atypical adenomatous hyperplasia (AAH), lung preneoplasia. All receptors derive from a person aged 65-85 years with lung adenocarcinoma.

The chain combines TRBV5-1 with TRBJ2-7; 10 bases map to TRBD1. The CDR3 length is 15 residues. With 0 bases clipped from V and 6 bases from J, the junction kept 6 bases outside the gene matches. Germline V lookup: CDR1 SGHRS, CDR2 YFSETQ. CDR3 region: CASSLGDRGFGEQYF. CDR3 sequence (DNA): TGCGCCAGCAGCTTGGGGGACAGGGGTTTCGGCGAGCAGTACTTC.

The J gene is TRBJ1-1, the V gene TRBV18; 10 nucleotides agree with TRBD1. Germline V gives CDR1 KGHSH, CDR2 LQKENI. The CDR3 runs 15 residues. With 1 base clipped from V and 6 bases from J, the junction kept 5 bases outside the gene matches. This CDR3 reads CASSPLLGQGAEAFF. The DNA for the CDR3 is TGTGCCAGCTCACCACTTCTCGGACAGGGGGCTGAAGCTTTCTTT.

The chain joins TRBV6-1 to TRBJ2-2; the match to TRBD2 covers 12 bases. Losses at the gene ends were 10 bases for V and 6 bases for J; bases not matched to a gene: 9. Germline V gives CDR1 MNHNS, CDR2 SASEGT. The CDR3 is 15 residues long. The CDR3 protein is CATVRLAGDAGELFF. CDR3 nucleotide sequence: TGTGCCACCGTTAGACTAGCGGGAGATGCCGGGGAGCTGTTTTTT.

The chain links TRBV7-2 to TRBJ2-2; 9 bases fit TRBD1. Germline V CDR1 and CDR2: SGHTA, FQGNSA. The CDR3 is made up of 14 amino acids. V trimming: 7 bases; J trimming: 7 bases; junction bases outside the gene matches: 7. CDR3 DNA sequence: TGTGCCAGCACCCGGGACAGGGTAAACGGGGAGCTGTTTTTT. It encodes CASTRDRVNGELFF.

V usage is TRBV28 and J usage is TRBJ1-5; a weak D match, TRBD1 (6 bases). CDR1 and CDR2 (germline): MDHEN, SYDVKM. The CDR3 has 15 residues. V dropped 6 bases and J dropped 1 base, with 13 bases sitting between them. The CDR3 DNA sequence: TGTGCCAGCAGCGGGGGCAAGTGGAGCAATCAGCCCCAGCATTTT. It translates to CASSGGKWSNQPQHF.

J is TRBJ2-1 and V is TRBV4-1; possible D gene TRBD1, 6 bases. This CDR3 has 15 amino acids. Trimming shortened V by 2 bases and J by 0 bases, and 8 bases separated the two germline ends. CDR1 MGHRA and CDR2 YSYEKL come from the germline V gene. CDR3 bases: TGCGCCAGCAGCCAACAGGGGAGCTCCTACAATGAGCAGTTCTTC. Protein: CASSQQGSSYNEQFF.

This chain connects TRBV28 to TRBJ2-1, with D perhaps matching TRBD2 (5 bases). The germline V gene has CDR1 MDHEN and CDR2 SYDVKM. The CDR3 loop spans 14 amino acids. Deletions cut 10 bases from V and 6 bases from J, with 19 bases between. CDR3 DNA sequence: TGTGCCACGACCGGCGGAGGTGAAGGCAATGAGCAGTTCTTC. It is translated as CATTGGGEGNEQFF. Using reference TRBV28 and TRBJ2-1 for the parts outside the CDR3, the full variable domain is DVKVTQSSRYLVKRTGEKVFLECVQDMDHENMFWYRQDPGLGLRLIYFSYDVKMKEKGDIPEGYSVSREKKERFSLILESASTNQTSMYLCATTGGGEGNEQFFGPGTRLTVL.

The gene calls are TRBV30 and TRBJ1-5, with 8 bases lining up with TRBD1. Germline assignment: CDR1 GTSNPN and CDR2 SVGIG (reference sequence). The trim removed 8 bases at V and 4 bases at J, leaving 10 bases unmatched. CDR3 length equals 14 residues. CDR3 nucleotides: TGTGCCCCCTGGACAGGGTCCGCTAATCAGCCCCAGCATTTT. This sequence encodes CAPWTGSANQPQHF. The variable domain in full, with the rest retrieved from reference TRBV30 and TRBJ1-5, is SQTIHQWPATLVQPVGSPLSLECTVEGTSNPNLYWYRQAAGRGLQLLFYSVGIGQISSEVPQNLSASRPQDRQFILSSKKLLLSDSGFYLCAPWTGSANQPQHFGDGTRLSIL.

The table lists this clone with a few counts. The chain recombines TRBV5-4 with TRBJ2-4, with D possibly TRBD1 on 6 matching bases. This CDR3 comprises 17 residues. CDR1 and CDR2 from the germline V gene are SGHNT and YYREEE (reference sequence). Trimming left V 2 bases short and J 8 bases short, with 23 bases between. The CDR3: CASSFGQGSGIGDIQYF. The CDR3 DNA reads TGTGCCAGCAGCTTCGGGCAGGGGAGTGGTATTGGAGACATTCAGTACTTC.

The chain has TRBV5-6 and TRBJ2-5, with D possibly being TRBD2 (6 bases). There are 14 residues in the CDR3. CDR1 and CDR2 (germline): SGHDT, YYEEEE. Trimming stripped 4 bases from V and 2 bases from J, with 12 bases between. CDR3 residues: CASSAGTRQETQYF. CDR3 DNA: TGTGCCAGCAGCGCGGGGACTCGACAAGAGACCCAGTACTTC.

The J gene is TRBJ2-2, the V gene TRBV7-9; 9 nucleotides line up with TRBD1. The germline V gene encodes CDR1 SEHNR and CDR2 FQNEAQ (reference sequence). V lost 5 bases and J lost 5; bases outside the gene matches: 9. The CDR3 totals 16 residues. The CDR3 sequence is CASSVYRGLGTGELFF. The CDR3 DNA reads TGTGCCAGCAGCGTCTACAGGGGGCTTGGAACCGGGGAGCTGTTTTTT. Complete variable domain (other parts from reference TRBV7-9 and TRBJ2-2): DTGVSQNPRHKITKRGQNVTFRCDPISEHNRLYWYRQTLGQGPEFLTYFQNEAQLEKSRLLSDRFSAERPKGSFSTLEIQRTEQGDSAMYLCASSVYRGLGTGELFFGEGSRLTVL.

The CDR3 spells CASSLNGPTGELFF. The CDR3 DNA follows: TGTGCCAGCAGTTTAAACGGACCCACCGGGGAGCTGTTTTTT. This chain uses TRBV27 with TRBJ2-2, with D hard to call. Trimming removed 2 bases from V and 4 bases from J, with 8 bases in between. The CDR3 sequence is 14 residues long. Germline-derived CDR1 and CDR2 are MNHEY and SMNVEV (reference sequence).

The chain recombines TRBV28 with TRBJ2-3; 10 nucleotides match TRBD2. Germline lookup yields CDR1 MDHEN and CDR2 SYDVKM. The CDR3 consists of 15 residues. V shed 7 bases and J 3 bases; nucleotides not matched to a gene: 7. The CDR3 DNA reads as TGTGCCAGCATGAGCGGGAGGGCCGAGACAGATACGCAGTATTTT. Protein sequence: CASMSGRAETDTQYF.

The gene calls are TRBV30 and TRBJ1-3; tentative D call: TRBD1 (5 bases). Germline values: CDR1 GTSNPN, CDR2 SVGIG (reference sequence). Trimming removed 3 bases from V and 11 bases from J, with 17 bases in between. The CDR3 spans 13 residues. The CDR3 sequence is CAWSTDRRGSIYF. CDR3 coding DNA: TGTGCCTGGAGCACGGACCGACGGGGCTCCATATATTTT.

The chain employs TRBV23-1 and TRBJ2-4; a weak D match, TRBD2 (5 bases). TRBV23-1 is designated an ORF whose function remains uncertain. Trimming left V 5 bases short and J 0 bases short, with 14 bases between. This CDR3 has 16 amino acids. The CDR3 nucleotides are TGCGCCAGCAGTTTCGGACGGGAATTAGCCAAAAACATTCAGTACTTC. This translates into CASSFGRELAKNIQYF.

The rearrangement uses TRBV5-1 and TRBJ2-7; a possible D gene is TRBD1 (5 bases). Between the trimmed V and J ends, which lost 8 bases and 2 bases, there was a span of 11 bases. Germline CDR1 reads SGHRS; CDR2 reads YFSETQ. The CDR3 sequence is 12 residues long. CDR3 region: CASGADTYEQYF. The DNA for the CDR3 is TGCGCCAGTGGGGCAGATACCTACGAGCAGTACTTC.

The rearrangement links TRBV29-1 to TRBJ1-5, with a tentative D call TRBD1 (5 bases). Germline CDR1 is SQVTM and CDR2 is ANQGSEA. CDR3 length: 13 residues. The V gene lost 4 bases and the J gene lost 3 bases, with 10 bases spanning the gap. CDR3 DNA: TGCAGCGTTGGGGACCACGTCAATCAGCCCCAGCATTTT. Translated, it gives CSVGDHVNQPQHF.

The V gene is TRBV30, the J gene TRBJ2-7; weak D call: TRBD2 (6 bases). The CDR3 sequence is 13 residues long. V lost 3 bases and J lost 0, with 9 bases in between. Germline values: CDR1 GTSNPN, CDR2 SVGIG (reference sequence). CDR3 DNA sequence: TGTGCCTGGAGGGGCGGGACCTCCTACGAGCAGTACTTC. Its translation is CAWRGGTSYEQYF.

The chain is built from TRBV5-4 and TRBJ1-1; 7 nucleotides match TRBD1. From germline, CDR1 is SGHNT and CDR2 YYREEE (reference sequence). The junction had 3 bases not matched to a gene; V was cut back by 2 bases and J by 11 bases. The CDR3 spans 11 residues. The CDR3 region is CASSFQGEAFF. CDR3 DNA sequence: TGTGCCAGCAGCTTTCAGGGGGAGGCTTTCTTT.

This clone has just one count. The gene calls are TRBV5-3 and TRBJ1-4; no clear D. TRBV5-3 is designated an ORF whose function remains uncertain. Trimming shortened V by 0 bases and J by 0 bases, and 6 bases separated the two germline ends. This CDR3 region has 15 residues. The chain's CDR3 is CARSLGKPTNEKLFF. CDR3 DNA sequence: TGTGCCAGAAGCTTGGGAAAACCAACTAATGAAAAACTGTTTTTT.